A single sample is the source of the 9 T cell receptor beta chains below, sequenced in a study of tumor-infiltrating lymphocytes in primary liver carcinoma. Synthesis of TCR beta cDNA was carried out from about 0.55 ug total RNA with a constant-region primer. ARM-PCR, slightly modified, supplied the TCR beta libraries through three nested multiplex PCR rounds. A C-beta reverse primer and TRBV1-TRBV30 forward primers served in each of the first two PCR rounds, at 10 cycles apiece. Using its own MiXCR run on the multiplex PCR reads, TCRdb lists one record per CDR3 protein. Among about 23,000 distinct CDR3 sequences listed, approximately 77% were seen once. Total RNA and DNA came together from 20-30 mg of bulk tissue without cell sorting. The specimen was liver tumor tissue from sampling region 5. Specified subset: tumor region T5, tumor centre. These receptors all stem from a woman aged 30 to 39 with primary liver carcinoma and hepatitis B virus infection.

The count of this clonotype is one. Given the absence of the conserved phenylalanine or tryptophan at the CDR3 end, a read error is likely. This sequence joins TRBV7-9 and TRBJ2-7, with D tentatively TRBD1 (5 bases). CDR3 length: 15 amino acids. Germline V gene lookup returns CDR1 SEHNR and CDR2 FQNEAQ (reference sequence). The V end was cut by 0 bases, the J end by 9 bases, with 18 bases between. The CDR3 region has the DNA TGTGCCAGCAGCTTAGCAGGGGCCCCCATGGACGGGCAGTACTTG. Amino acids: CASSLAGAPMDGQYL.

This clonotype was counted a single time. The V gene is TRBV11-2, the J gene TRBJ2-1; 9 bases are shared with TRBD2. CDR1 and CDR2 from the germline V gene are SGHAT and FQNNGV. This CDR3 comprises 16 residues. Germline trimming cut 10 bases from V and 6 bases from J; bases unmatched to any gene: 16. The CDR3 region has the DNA TGTGCCAAGAGGGTTACTCGCGGGAGGGCAGGCAATGAGCAGTTCTTC. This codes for CAKRVTRGRAGNEQFF.

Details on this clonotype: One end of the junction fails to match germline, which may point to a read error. The CDR3 region is CASSFPPLSTDTHYF. As DNA, the CDR3 is TGTGCCAGCAGTTTTCCCCCTCTTAGCACAGATACGCACTACTTT. The V and J genes are TRBV12-3 or TRBV12-4 and TRBJ2-3, with no clear D. CDR3 length: 15 residues.

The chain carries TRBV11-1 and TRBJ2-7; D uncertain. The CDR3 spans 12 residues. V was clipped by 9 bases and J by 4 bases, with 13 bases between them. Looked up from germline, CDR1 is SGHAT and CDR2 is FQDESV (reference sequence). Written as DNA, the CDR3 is TGTGCCAGTACCTACATGGGTTACGAGCAGTACTTC. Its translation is CASTYMGYEQYF. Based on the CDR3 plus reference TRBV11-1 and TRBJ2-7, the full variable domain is EAEVAQSPRYKITEKSQAVAFWCDPISGHATLYWYRQILGQGPELLVQFQDESVVDDSQLPKDRFSAERLKGVDSTLKIQPAELGDSAMYLCASTYMGYEQYFGPGTRLTVT.

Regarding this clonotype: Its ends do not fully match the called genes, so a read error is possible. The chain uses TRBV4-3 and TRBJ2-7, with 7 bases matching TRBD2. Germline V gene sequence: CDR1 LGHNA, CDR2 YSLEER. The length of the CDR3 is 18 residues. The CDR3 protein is CASSQAVTGGHISYKQYF. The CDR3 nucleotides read TGCGCCAGCAGCCAAGCTGTGACGGGGGGTCACATTAGCTATAAGCAATACTTC.

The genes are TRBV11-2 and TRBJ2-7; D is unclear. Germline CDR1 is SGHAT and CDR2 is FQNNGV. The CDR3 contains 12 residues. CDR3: CANSLDPTEQYF. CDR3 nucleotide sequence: TGTGCTAACAGCTTAGATCCCACCGAGCAGTACTTC.

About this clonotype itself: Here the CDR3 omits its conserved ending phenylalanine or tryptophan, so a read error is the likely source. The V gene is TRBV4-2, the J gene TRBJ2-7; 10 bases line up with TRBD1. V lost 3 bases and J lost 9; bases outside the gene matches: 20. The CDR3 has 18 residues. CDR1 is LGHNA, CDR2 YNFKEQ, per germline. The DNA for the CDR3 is TGTGCCAGCAGCCAGGAACACCTAGGACAGGGGGGACCGCGCGGGCAGTACCTT. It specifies CASSQEHLGQGGPRGQYL.

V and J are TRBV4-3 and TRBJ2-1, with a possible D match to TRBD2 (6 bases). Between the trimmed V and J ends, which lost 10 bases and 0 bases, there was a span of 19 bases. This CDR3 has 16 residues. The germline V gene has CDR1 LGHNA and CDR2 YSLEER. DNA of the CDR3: TGCGCCATCAACCAATATGCGGGAAGCTCCTACAATGAGCAGTTCTTC. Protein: CAINQYAGSSYNEQFF.

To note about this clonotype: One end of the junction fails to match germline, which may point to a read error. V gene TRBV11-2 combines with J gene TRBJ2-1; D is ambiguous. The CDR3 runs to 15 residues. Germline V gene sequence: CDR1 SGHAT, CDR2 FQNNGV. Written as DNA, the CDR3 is TGTGCCAGCAGCCTGTTGGAGCGAGCTAACAATGGGCAGTCCTTC. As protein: CASSLLERANNGQSF.